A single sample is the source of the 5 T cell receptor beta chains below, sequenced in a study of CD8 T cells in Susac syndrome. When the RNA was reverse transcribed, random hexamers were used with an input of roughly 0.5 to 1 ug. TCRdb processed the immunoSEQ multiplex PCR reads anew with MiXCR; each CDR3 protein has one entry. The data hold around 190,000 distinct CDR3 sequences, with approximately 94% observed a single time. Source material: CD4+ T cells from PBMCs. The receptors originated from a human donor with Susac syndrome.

DNA of the CDR3: TGTGCCTGGGATCGGCGGTCCACTGAAGCTTTCTTT. As protein: CAWDRRSTEAFF. The V call is TRBV30, the J call TRBJ1-1; no reliable D call. V was cut by 5 bases and J by 4 bases, with 11 bases left in between. The germline CDR1 and CDR2 sequences are GTSNPN and SVGIG (reference sequence). The CDR3 sequence is 12 residues long.

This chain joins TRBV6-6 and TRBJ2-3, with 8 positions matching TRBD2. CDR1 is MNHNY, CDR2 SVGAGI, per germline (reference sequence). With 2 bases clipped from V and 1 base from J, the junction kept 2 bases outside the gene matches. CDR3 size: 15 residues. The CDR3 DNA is TGTGCCAGCAGTTACGCGACTAGCGGCACAGATACGCAGTATTTT. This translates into CASSYATSGTDTQYF.

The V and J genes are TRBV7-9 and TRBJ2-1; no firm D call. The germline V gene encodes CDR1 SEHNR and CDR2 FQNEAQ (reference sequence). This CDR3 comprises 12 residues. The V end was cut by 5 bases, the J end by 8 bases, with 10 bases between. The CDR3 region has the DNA TGTGCCAGCAGCCGGTACGGAGATGAGCAGTTCTTC. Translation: CASSRYGDEQFF.

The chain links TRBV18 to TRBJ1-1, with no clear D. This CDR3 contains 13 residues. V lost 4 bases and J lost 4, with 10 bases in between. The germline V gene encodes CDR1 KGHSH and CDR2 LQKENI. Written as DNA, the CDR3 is TGTGCCAGCTCACTTTGGTCGTCCACTGAAGCTTTCTTT. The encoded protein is CASSLWSSTEAFF.

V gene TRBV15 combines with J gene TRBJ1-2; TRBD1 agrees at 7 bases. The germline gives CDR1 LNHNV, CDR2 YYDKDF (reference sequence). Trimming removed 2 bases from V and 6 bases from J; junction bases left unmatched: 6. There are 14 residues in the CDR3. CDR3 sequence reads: CATSRPQGVDGYTF. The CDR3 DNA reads TGTGCCACCAGCAGACCCCAGGGGGTGGATGGCTACACCTTC. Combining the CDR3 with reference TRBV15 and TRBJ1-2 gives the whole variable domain DAMVIQNPRYQVTQFGKPVTLSCSQTLNHNVMYWYQQKSSQAPKLLFHYYDKDFNNEADTPDNFQSRRPNTSFCFLDIRSPGLGDTAMYLCATSRPQGVDGYTFGSGTRLTVV.